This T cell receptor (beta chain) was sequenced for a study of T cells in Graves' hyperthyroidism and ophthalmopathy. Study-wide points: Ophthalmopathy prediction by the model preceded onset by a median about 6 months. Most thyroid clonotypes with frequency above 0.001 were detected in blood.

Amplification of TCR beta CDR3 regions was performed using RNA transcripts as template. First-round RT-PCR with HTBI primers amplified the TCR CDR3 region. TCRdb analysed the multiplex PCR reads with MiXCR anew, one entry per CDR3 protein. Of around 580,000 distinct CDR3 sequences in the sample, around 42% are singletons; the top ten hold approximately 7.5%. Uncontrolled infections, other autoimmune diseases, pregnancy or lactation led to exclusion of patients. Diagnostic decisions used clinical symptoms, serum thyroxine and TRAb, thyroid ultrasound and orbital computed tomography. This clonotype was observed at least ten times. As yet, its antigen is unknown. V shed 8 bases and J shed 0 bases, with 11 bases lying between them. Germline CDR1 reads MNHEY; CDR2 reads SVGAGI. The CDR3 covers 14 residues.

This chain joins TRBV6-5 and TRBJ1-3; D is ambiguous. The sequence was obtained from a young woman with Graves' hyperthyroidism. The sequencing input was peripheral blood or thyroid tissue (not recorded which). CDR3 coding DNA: TGTGCCAGCTCTCCCTACGGCTCTGGAAACACCATATATTTT. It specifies CASSPYGSGNTIYF.